The 15 T cell receptor beta chains presented below share a single source sample, sequenced in a study of T cells after yellow fever vaccination. TCRdb re-called the 5' RACE reads with MiXCR, one entry per CDR3 protein. This table holds over 35,000 distinct CDR3 sequences, 5.5% to 8% found once. The input for sequencing was PBMCs, either bulk or a sorted T-cell subset (CD4+, CD8+, memory, or dextramer-sorted; not recorded which), taken 45 days after the yellow fever booster vaccination. These receptors were collected from a man younger than 40 who received the YFV17D yellow fever vaccine.

This clonotype was seen at least ten times. This chain links TRBV7-8 with TRBJ2-7; 12 bases fit TRBD2. The V gene's germline CDR1 is SGHVS and CDR2 FQNEAQ. Trimming removed 6 bases from V and 3 bases from J; junction bases left unmatched: 6. The CDR3 totals 15 residues. DNA of the CDR3: TGTGCCAGCAGTTATAAGACTAGCGGGAGCTACGAGCAGTACTTC. Protein sequence: CASSYKTSGSYEQYF.

At least ten counts were recorded for this clonotype. V is TRBV12-3 or TRBV12-4 and J is TRBJ2-5; D gene uncertain. This CDR3 region has 13 residues. V dropped 7 bases and J dropped 1 base, with 10 bases sitting between them. CDR3 protein: CASMRALQETQYF. DNA for the CDR3: TGTGCCAGCATGAGAGCGCTCCAAGAGACCCAGTACTTC.

This clonotype turned up a few times. The V call is TRBV5-4, the J call TRBJ1-2; D is ambiguous. Germline V lookup: CDR1 SGHNT, CDR2 YYREEE (reference sequence). The length of the CDR3 is 13 residues. The V end was cut by 2 bases, the J end by 8 bases, with 13 bases between. CDR3 DNA: TGTGCCAGCAGCTTAGGCCGGGGTTGGGGCTACACCTTC. It encodes CASSLGRGWGYTF.

This clonotype was seen only a few times. V usage is TRBV5-5 and J usage is TRBJ1-1; no clear D. This CDR3 comprises 14 residues. Trimming took 1 base from V and 3 from J, leaving 10 bases between them. The V gene's germline CDR1 is SGHKS and CDR2 YYEKEE (reference sequence). The CDR3 sequence: CASSLRTAYTEAFF. For the CDR3, the DNA is TGTGCCAGCAGCTTGAGGACTGCCTACACTGAAGCTTTCTTT.

This clonotype was detected ten times or more. The gene calls are TRBV12-3 or TRBV12-4 and TRBJ1-1; D is perhaps TRBD1 (5 bases). The CDR3 covers 14 residues. Trimming left V 2 bases short and J 1 base short, with 8 bases between. CDR3 amino acids: CASSLQGTNTEAFF. In nucleotides, the CDR3 is TGTGCCAGCAGTTTACAGGGAACGAACACTGAAGCTTTCTTT.

This clonotype occurred many times. The chain has TRBV7-2 and TRBJ2-5; D is unresolved. Germline CDR1 is SGHTA and CDR2 is FQGNSA. The CDR3 extends over 14 amino acids. Trimming took 1 base from V and 5 from J, leaving 11 bases between them. CDR3 loop: CASSLGPFGETQYF. CDR3 bases: TGTGCCAGCAGCTTAGGACCCTTTGGGGAGACCCAGTACTTC.

This clonotype was found many times. V and J are TRBV25-1 and TRBJ1-2; no definite D call. This CDR3 contains 15 residues. V shed 5 bases and J shed 4 bases, with 17 bases lying between them. Germline V CDR1 and CDR2: MGHDK, SYGVNS. The DNA for the CDR3 is TGTGCCAGCAGTCCTCGGGAGCGAGAGGGCTATGGCTACACCTTC. It codes for CASSPREREGYGYTF.

There are a few counts of this clonotype. The rearrangement joins TRBV7-2 to TRBJ2-7; 8 positions agree with TRBD2. This CDR3 has 14 residues. V shed 3 bases, J shed 7 bases, and the junction held 8 bases outside the gene matches. Per germline, CDR1 SGHTA and CDR2 FQGNSA. Written as DNA, the CDR3 is TGTGCCAGCAGCTTTGCGGGAGGAGGGTATGAGCAGTACTTC. This translates into CASSFAGGGYEQYF.

The chain couples TRBV27 to TRBJ2-5; 7 nucleotides agree with TRBD1. Germline loops: CDR1 MNHEY, CDR2 SMNVEV (reference sequence). The V and J ends lost 4 bases and 9 bases, in that order; junction bases with no gene match: 5. The CDR3 is made up of 12 amino acids. The CDR3 loop is CASSSQQGPQYF. CDR3 sequence (DNA): TGTGCCAGCAGTTCACAACAGGGGCCCCAGTACTTC.

This clonotype has at least ten counts. The V gene is TRBV11-2, the J gene TRBJ2-2; 7 bases agree with TRBD2. CDR3 length: 14 amino acids. J lost 6 bases, V lost 2 bases, and 3 bases had no gene match. CDR1 and CDR2 from the germline V gene are SGHAT and FQNNGV. The CDR3 protein is CASSLLREPGELFF. In DNA, the CDR3 is TGTGCCAGCAGCTTACTGCGGGAGCCCGGGGAGCTGTTTTTT.

This chain joins TRBV12-3 or TRBV12-4 and TRBJ1-2, with 8 nucleotides matching TRBD1. This CDR3 comprises 13 residues. The V and J ends lost 4 bases and 5 bases, in that order; junction bases with no gene match: 3. The CDR3 sequence: CASSSGGGYGYTF. The CDR3 bases are TGTGCCAGCAGTTCAGGGGGCGGGTATGGCTACACCTTC.

This chain connects TRBV10-3 to TRBJ1-3; D not certain. Germline V CDR1 and CDR2: ENHRY, SYGVKD. The length of the CDR3 is 11 residues. With 8 bases removed from V and 4 bases from J, the gap between germline ends came to 6 bases. CDR3 amino acids: CAISFGNTIYF. The CDR3 DNA sequence: TGTGCCATCTCCTTCGGAAACACCATATATTTT.

Notes on this clonotype: This may come from a read error, since a much larger clone is one base off. In DNA, the CDR3 is TGTGCCAGCAGTGAAGGACACGGGGCAGATACGCAGTATTTT. It specifies CASSEGHGADTQYF. The rearrangement links TRBV6-1 to TRBJ2-3; D may be TRBD2 (5 bases). In germline, CDR1 is MNHNS, CDR2 SASEGT. The CDR3 spans 14 residues. V lost 1 base and J 4 bases, leaving 9 bases between the germline ends.

This clonotype was seen at least ten times. This chain uses TRBV20-1 with TRBJ2-3; D remains unclear. Between the trimmed V and J ends, which lost 6 bases and 1 base, there was a span of 14 bases. Germline CDR1 and CDR2: DFQATT and SNEGSKA (reference sequence). This CDR3 is built from 14 residues. In nucleotides, the CDR3 is TGCAGTGCCTCACCGCGCTTGGGCACAGATACGCAGTATTTT. It yields the protein CSASPRLGTDTQYF.

In this sample, this clonotype turned up many times. The CDR3 protein is CASTSGGRRSSYNEQFF. CDR3 bases: TGTGCCAGCACCTCAGGGGGGAGGCGCAGCTCCTACAATGAGCAGTTCTTC. The V gene is TRBV28, the J gene TRBJ2-1, with D possibly being TRBD1 (7 bases). This CDR3 region has 17 residues. The ends were cut back, 7 bases at V and 0 bases at J, with 19 bases in the middle. Looked up from germline, CDR1 is MDHEN and CDR2 is SYDVKM.